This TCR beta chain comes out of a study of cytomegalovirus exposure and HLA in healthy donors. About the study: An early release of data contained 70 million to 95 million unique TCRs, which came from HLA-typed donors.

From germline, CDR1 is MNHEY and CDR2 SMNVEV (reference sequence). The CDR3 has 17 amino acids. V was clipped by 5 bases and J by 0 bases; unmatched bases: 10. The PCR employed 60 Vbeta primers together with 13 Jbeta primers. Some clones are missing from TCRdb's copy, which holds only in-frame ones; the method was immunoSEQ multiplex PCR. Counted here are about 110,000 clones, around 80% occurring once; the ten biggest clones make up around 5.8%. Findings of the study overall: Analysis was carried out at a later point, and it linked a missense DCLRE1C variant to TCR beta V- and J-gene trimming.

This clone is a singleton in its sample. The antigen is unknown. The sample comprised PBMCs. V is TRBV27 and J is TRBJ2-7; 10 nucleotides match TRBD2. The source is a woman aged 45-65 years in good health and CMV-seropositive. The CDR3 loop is CASSQRTSGAYSYEQYF. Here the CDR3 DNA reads TGTGCCAGCAGTCAACGGACTAGCGGTGCTTACTCCTACGAGCAGTACTTC.